These T cell receptor beta chains were read from a single sample in a study of T cells after yellow fever vaccination. In TCRdb, the 5' RACE reads were re-called with MiXCR into one record per CDR3 protein. The sample has approximately 550,000 distinct CDR3 sequences; approximately 15% are singletons. Sequences were derived from PBMCs, sampled on the day of the yellow fever booster vaccination. The receptors here all came from a man aged 25 to 45 who received the YFV17D yellow fever vaccine. Each CDR3 is given with its conserved first and last residue. The D gene is left open where the match is weak. Clone size is shown for a subset of rows, as once, few, many or a class of expanded clone.

D gene,clone size,J gene,V gene,CDR3 DNA,CDR3 protein
NA,few,TRBJ1-1,TRBV30,TGTGCCTGGAGCCGTCCGACTACGGACCCAGGGGACACTGAAGCTTTCTTT,CAWSRPTTDPGDTEAFF
NA,NA,TRBJ2-1,TRBV12-3/TRBV12-4,TGTGCCAGCAGTTTAACTCCTGGAGGCACCTACAATGAGCAGTTCTTC,CASSLTPGGTYNEQFF
TRBD2,NA,TRBJ2-7,TRBV15,TGTGCCACCAGCAGAGGGAGGCAGCCGACGCGTGGAGCGGGGCGAGACGAGCAGTACTTC,CATSRGRQPTRGAGRDEQYF
NA,few,TRBJ2-3,TRBV5-5,TGTGCCAGCAGCTTGATGGGCATTCCCACAGATACGCAGTATTTT,CASSLMGIPTDTQYF
NA,NA,TRBJ2-5,TRBV18,TGTGCCAGCTCACCCCCGACTCGAGAGACCCAGTACTTC,CASSPPTRETQYF
NA,NA,TRBJ1-1,TRBV30,TGTGCCTGGAGGGAGGGGCGTGGGTCGAACACTGAAGCTTTCTTT,CAWREGRGSNTEAFF
NA,few,TRBJ2-7,TRBV19,TGTGCCAGTAGTATTACACGAGCCTCTTACGAGCAGTACTTC,CASSITRASYEQYF
TRBD2,NA,TRBJ2-6,TRBV6-1,TGTGCCAGCTTTACAGCGGGAGGTCGCTCTGGGGCCAACGTCCTGACTTTC,CASFTAGGRSGANVLTF
NA,few,TRBJ2-7,TRBV20-1,TGCAGTGCTAGCAGGGGCAAGAACTACGAGCAGTACTTC,CSASRGKNYEQYF
NA,NA,TRBJ2-1,TRBV29-1,TGCAGCGTTGTCCACCCCCTAGAATCTGAGCAGTTCTTC,CSVVHPLESEQFF
TRBD2,few,TRBJ2-1,TRBV20-1,TGCAGTGCTAGTCCTCTAGCGGGAGGATACAATGAGCAGTTCTTC,CSASPLAGGYNEQFF
NA,NA,TRBJ2-7,TRBV29-1,TGCAGCATAAACCGGGATCAGAGGACCTACGAGCAGTACTTC,CSINRDQRTYEQYF
TRBD1,NA,TRBJ2-7,TRBV4-3,TGCGCCAGCAGCCTCGGACAGGGGGTGATCTACGAGCAGTACTTC,CASSLGQGVIYEQYF
NA,NA,TRBJ2-3,TRBV20-1,TGCAGTGCTAGTCTCCTGGGCGGACAGAGGGATACGCAGTATTTT,CSASLLGGQRDTQYF
NA,NA,TRBJ2-7,TRBV3-1,TGTGCCAGCAGCCGAGAAGCGGTATCCTACGAGCAGTACTTC,CASSREAVSYEQYF
TRBD1,NA,TRBJ1-5,TRBV27,TGTGCCAGCAGTCTACGACAGGGACCGTATAGCAATCAGCCCCAGCATTTT,CASSLRQGPYSNQPQHF
NA,many,TRBJ2-3,TRBV27,TGTGCCAGCAGTTTTTATGGCGGGAGCACAGATACGCAGTATTTT,CASSFYGGSTDTQYF
NA,few,TRBJ2-7,TRBV2,TGTGCCAGCAGCAAGGGGGTGATCTCCTACGAGCAGTACTTC,CASSKGVISYEQYF